What follows is one TCR beta chain and its context. Assay used: immunoSEQ multiplex PCR; TCRdb lists only in-frame clones, some missing. The sample carries 200,000 to 250,000 clones, 70% to 90% recorded once. The data are from a study of blood T cell repertoires in COVID-19. Germline values: CDR1 SGHTA, CDR2 FQGTGA. The CDR3 extends over 17 amino acids. With 2 bases clipped from V and 5 bases from J, the junction kept 11 bases outside the gene matches. This TCR came from a woman between 50 and 59 years old with active or convalescent COVID-19. The sample taken for sequencing was peripheral blood. This rearrangement joins TRBV7-3 to TRBJ2-2, with TRBD2 matching over 7 bases. CDR3 nucleotide sequence: TGTGCCAGCAGCTTAGGGCCTGGCGGGAGCTATACCGGGGAGCTGTTTTTT. Translated, it gives CASSLGPGGSYTGELFF.